This entry features one T cell receptor beta chain sequence. Its antigen remains unknown. This specimen belongs to a study of follicular helper T cells after annual influenza vaccination. Whole-study results and caveats: Day 7 ICOS+CD38+ clones were most often found later in ICOS-CD38- cTfh cells.

Clones were sequenced by immunoSEQ multiplex PCR, and TCRdb holds only the in-frame ones, with some missing. This sample carries some 6,900 clones, 80% to 85% of them seen once, and the ten largest clones take roughly 0.61%. Trimming removed 5 bases at V and 5 bases at J, with 25 bases between. Germline V gene lookup returns CDR1 SGHVT and CDR2 SQSDAQ. This CDR3 has 19 residues. Time point here: 2015-2016 season, 7 days after influenza vaccination. The J gene is TRBJ2-6, the V gene TRBV7-4; D gene unclear. The specimen was CXCR5- memory CD4+ T cells sorted from blood, collected 7 days after influenza vaccination. The clonotype originates from an adult who received the influenza vaccine. CDR3 protein: CASSVPDSGSQSRANVLTF. The CDR3 DNA follows: TGTGCCAGCAGCGTCCCGGATTCAGGCTCACAAAGTCGGGCCAACGTCCTGACTTTC.